Listed here are 8 T cell receptor beta chains from one sample, sequenced in a study of T cells in Graves' hyperthyroidism and ophthalmopathy. It was RNA transcripts that yielded the amplified TCR beta CDR3 regions. Primed by the HTBI set, a first-round RT-PCR was run on the TCR CDR3. TCRdb redid the calling of the multiplex PCR reads with MiXCR, one entry per CDR3 protein. The sample consists of around 100,000 distinct CDR3 sequences, about 45% of them appearing once. The sample consisted of blood. These receptors originate from a man aged 35 to 55 with Graves' hyperthyroidism.

J is TRBJ1-1 and V is TRBV10-3, with 7 positions matching TRBD1. This CDR3 is 14 amino acids long. V shed 7 bases and J 0 bases; nucleotides not matched to a gene: 5. The germline V gene has CDR1 ENHRY and CDR2 SYGVKD. The CDR3 region has the DNA TGTGCCATCACCCAGGGACAGATGAACACTGAAGCTTTCTTT. This sequence encodes CAITQGQMNTEAFF.

This sequence joins TRBV7-9 and TRBJ2-3; 7 positions agree with TRBD1. This CDR3 contains 15 residues. V lost 2 bases, J lost 1 base, and 3 bases stayed unmatched. Germline CDR1 and CDR2: SEHNR and FQNEAQ (reference sequence). CDR3 in amino acids: CASSLRGQGTDTQYF. The CDR3 nucleotides are TGTGCCAGCAGCTTACGAGGACAGGGCACAGATACGCAGTATTTT.

Remarks on this clonotype: One junction end disagrees with the germline gene, perhaps due to a read error. The V call is TRBV7-2, the J call TRBJ1-1; maybe TRBD1 (5 bases). The CDR3 spans 15 residues. Looked up from germline, CDR1 is SGHTA and CDR2 is FQGNSA. The CDR3 nucleotides are TGTGTCAGCAGCTACCTTTGGCAGGGAAACACTGAGGCTTTCTTT. This encodes CVSSYLWQGNTEAFF.

This clonotype was observed many times. This chain connects TRBV11-3 to TRBJ2-1; D is unclear. The CDR3 has 11 residues. Trimming shortened V by 3 bases and J by 10 bases, and 7 bases separated the two germline ends. Germline CDR1 is SGHNT and CDR2 is YENEEA. CDR3 coding DNA: TGTGCCAGCAGCTTCCAGGACGAGCAGTTCTTC. Protein sequence: CASSFQDEQFF. Complete variable domain (other parts from reference TRBV11-3 and TRBJ2-1): EAGVVQSPRYKIIEKKQPVAFWCNPISGHNTLYWYLQNLGQGPELLIRYENEEAVDDSQLPKDRFSAERLKGVDSTLKIQPAELGDSAVYLCASSFQDEQFFGPGTRLTVL.

The chain carries TRBV5-6 and TRBJ1-2; tentative D call: TRBD1 (6 bases). The germline gives CDR1 SGHDT, CDR2 YYEEEE. Trimming stripped 5 bases from V and 8 bases from J, with 22 bases between. This CDR3 is built from 15 residues. This CDR3 reads CASRREAYREMGYTF. In DNA, the CDR3 is TGTGCCAGCAGACGAGAAGCTTACAGGGAAATGGGCTACACCTTC.

Notes on this clonotype: The germline gene is not matched at one end of the junction; a read error may be the cause. This chain links TRBV5-4 with TRBJ2-4; D not resolved. This CDR3 comprises 17 residues. Germline CDR1 and CDR2: SGHNT and YYREEE (reference sequence). CDR3 nucleotide sequence: TGTGCCAGCAGCTTAGGGATCTATGCCAGCGACAAAAACATTCGGTACTTC. This encodes CASSLGIYASDKNIRYF.

This clonotype was seen a handful of times. The chain uses TRBV27 and TRBJ1-4; TRBD1 might be the D (6 bases). The V and J ends lost 5 bases and 7 bases respectively, with 14 bases between them. Per germline, CDR1 MNHEY and CDR2 SMNVEV (reference sequence). The CDR3 has 14 amino acids. CDR3 DNA: TGTGCCAGCAGTCTTCAGGGGAATCGTGAAAAACTGTTTTTT. As protein: CASSLQGNREKLFF.

As to this clonotype: One junction end disagrees with the germline gene, perhaps due to a read error. This rearrangement joins TRBV9 to TRBJ2-3, with D perhaps TRBD2 (6 bases). This CDR3 contains 14 residues. Germline CDR1 reads SGDLS; CDR2 reads YYNGEE. CDR3 in amino acids: CASSAGSVTDTRYF. In DNA form, the CDR3 reads TGTGCCAGCAGCGCCGGGAGCGTTACAGATACGCGGTATTTT.